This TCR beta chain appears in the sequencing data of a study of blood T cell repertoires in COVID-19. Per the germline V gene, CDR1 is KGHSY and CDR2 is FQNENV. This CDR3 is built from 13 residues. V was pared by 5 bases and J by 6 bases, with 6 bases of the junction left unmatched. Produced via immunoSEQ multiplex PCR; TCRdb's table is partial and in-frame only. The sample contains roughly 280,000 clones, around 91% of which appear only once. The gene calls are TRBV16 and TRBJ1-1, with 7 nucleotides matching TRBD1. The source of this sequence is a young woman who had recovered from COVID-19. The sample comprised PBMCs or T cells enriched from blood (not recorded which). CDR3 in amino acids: CASSTQGLSEAFF. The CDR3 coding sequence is TGTGCCAGCAGCACACAGGGGCTTTCTGAAGCTTTCTTT.